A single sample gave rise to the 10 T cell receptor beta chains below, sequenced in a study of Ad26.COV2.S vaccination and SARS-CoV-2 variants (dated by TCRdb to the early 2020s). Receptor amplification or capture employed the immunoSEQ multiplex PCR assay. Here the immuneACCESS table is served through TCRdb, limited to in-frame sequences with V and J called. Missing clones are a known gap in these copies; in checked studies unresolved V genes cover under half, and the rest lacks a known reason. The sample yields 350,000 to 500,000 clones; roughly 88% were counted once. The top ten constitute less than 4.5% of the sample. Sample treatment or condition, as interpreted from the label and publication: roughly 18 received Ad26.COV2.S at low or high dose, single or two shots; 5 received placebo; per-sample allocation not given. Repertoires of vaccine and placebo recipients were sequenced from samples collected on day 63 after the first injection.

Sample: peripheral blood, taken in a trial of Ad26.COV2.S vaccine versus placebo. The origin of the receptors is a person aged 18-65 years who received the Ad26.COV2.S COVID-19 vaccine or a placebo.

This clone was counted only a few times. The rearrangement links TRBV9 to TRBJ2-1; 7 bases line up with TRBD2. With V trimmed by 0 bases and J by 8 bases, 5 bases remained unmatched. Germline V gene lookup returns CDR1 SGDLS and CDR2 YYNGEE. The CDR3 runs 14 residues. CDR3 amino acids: CASSVGGSVDEQFF. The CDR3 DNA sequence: TGTGCCAGCAGCGTAGGCGGGAGTGTCGATGAGCAGTTCTTC. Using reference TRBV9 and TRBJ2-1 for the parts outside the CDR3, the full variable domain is DSGVTQTPKHLITATGQRVTLRCSPRSGDLSVYWYQQSLDQGLQFLIQYYNGEERAKGNILERFSAQQFPDLHSELNLSSLELGDSALYFCASSVGGSVDEQFFGPGTRLTVL.

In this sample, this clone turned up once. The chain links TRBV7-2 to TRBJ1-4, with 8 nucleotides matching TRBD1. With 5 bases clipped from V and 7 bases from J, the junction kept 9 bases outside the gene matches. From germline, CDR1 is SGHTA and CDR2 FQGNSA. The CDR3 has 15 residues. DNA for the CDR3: TGTGCCAGCAGCCCACCGGACAGGGACTTTGAAAAACTGTTTTTT. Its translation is CASSPPDRDFEKLFF.

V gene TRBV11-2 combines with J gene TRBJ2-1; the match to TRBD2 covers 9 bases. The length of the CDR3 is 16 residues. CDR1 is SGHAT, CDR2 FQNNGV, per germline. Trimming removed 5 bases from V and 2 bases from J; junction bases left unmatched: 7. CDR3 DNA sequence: TGTGCCAGCAGCCCCGGGTTAGCGGGAGCCTACAATGAGCAGTTCTTC. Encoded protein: CASSPGLAGAYNEQFF. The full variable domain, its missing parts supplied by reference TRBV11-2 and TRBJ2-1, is EAGVAQSPRYKIIEKRQSVAFWCNPISGHATLYWYQQILGQGPKLLIQFQNNGVVDDSQLPKDRFSAERLKGVDSTLKIQPAKLEDSAVYLCASSPGLAGAYNEQFFGPGTRLTVL.

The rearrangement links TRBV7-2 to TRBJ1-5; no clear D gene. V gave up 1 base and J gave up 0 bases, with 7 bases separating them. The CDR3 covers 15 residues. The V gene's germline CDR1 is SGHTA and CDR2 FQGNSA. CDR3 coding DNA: TGTGCCAGCAGCTTAGAGACACTTAGCAATCAGCCCCAGCATTTT. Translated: CASSLETLSNQPQHF.

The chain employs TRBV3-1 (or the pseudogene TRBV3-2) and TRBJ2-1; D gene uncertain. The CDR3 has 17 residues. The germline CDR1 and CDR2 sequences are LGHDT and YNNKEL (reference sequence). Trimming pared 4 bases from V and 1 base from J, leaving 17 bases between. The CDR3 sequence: CASSLDPGVRSYNEQFF. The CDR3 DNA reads TGTGCCAGCAGCCTCGACCCTGGAGTAAGGTCCTACAATGAGCAGTTCTTC.

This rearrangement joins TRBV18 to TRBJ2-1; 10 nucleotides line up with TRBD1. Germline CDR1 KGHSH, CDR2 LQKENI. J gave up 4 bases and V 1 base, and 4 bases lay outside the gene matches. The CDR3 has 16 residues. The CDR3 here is CASSPRDRGLYNEQFF. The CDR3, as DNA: TGTGCCAGCTCACCACGGGACAGGGGATTATACAATGAGCAGTTCTTC.

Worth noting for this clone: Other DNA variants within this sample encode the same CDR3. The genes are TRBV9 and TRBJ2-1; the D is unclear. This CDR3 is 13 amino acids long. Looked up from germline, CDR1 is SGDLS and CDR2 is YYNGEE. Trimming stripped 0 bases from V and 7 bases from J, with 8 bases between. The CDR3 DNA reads TGTGCCAGCAGCGTAGACGGGTCAAATGAGCAGTTCTTC. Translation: CASSVDGSNEQFF.

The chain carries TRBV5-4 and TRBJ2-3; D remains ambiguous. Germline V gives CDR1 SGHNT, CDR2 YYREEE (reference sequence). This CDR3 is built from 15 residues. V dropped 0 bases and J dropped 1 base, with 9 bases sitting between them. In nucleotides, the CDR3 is TGTGCCAGCAGCTTGGAGATAGGTGGCACAGATACGCAGTATTTT. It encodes CASSLEIGGTDTQYF.

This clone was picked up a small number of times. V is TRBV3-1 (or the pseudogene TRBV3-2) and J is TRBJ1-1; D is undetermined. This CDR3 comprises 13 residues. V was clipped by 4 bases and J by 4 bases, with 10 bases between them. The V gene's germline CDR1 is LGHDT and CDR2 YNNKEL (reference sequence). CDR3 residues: CASSLRGATEAFF. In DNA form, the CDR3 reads TGTGCCAGCAGCCTGCGGGGTGCCACTGAAGCTTTCTTT.

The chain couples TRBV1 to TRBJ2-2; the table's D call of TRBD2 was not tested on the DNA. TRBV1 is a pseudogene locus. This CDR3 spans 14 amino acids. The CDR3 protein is CTSSHGDYTGELFF. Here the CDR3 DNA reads TGCACCAGCAGCCATGGGGACTACACCGGGGAGCTGTTTTTT.